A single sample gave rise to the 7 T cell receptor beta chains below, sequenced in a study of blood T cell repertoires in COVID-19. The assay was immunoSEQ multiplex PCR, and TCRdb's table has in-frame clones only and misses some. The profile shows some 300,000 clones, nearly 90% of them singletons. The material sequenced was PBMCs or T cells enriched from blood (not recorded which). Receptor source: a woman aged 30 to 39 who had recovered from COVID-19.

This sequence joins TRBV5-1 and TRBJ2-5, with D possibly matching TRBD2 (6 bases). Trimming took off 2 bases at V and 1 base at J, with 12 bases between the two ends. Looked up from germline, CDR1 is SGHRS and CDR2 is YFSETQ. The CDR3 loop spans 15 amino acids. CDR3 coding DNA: TGCGCCAGCAGCTTCTACCGGCGGGGCCAAGAGACCCAGTACTTC. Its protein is CASSFYRRGQETQYF.

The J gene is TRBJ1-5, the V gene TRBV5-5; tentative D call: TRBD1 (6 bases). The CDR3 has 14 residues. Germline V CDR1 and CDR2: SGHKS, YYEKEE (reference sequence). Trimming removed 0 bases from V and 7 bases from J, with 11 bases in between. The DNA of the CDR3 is TGTGCCAGCAGCTTGGGGGGGCAGGGACAGCCCCAGCATTTT. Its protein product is CASSLGGQGQPQHF.

CDR3 protein: CASSSTGGSYGYTF. As DNA, the CDR3 is TGTGCCAGCAGCTCAACAGGGGGCTCCTATGGCTACACCTTC. J is TRBJ1-2 and V is TRBV7-9; TRBD1 matches 9 bases. The V and J ends lost 4 bases and 4 bases, in that order; junction bases with no gene match: 4. Germline assignment: CDR1 SEHNR and CDR2 FQNEAQ (reference sequence). CDR3 length equals 14 residues.

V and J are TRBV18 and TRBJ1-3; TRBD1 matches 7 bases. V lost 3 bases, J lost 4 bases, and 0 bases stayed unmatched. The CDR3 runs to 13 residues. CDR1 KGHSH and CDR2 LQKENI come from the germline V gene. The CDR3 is CASSPGQGNTIYF. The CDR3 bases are TGTGCCAGCTCACCGGGACAGGGAAACACCATATATTTT.

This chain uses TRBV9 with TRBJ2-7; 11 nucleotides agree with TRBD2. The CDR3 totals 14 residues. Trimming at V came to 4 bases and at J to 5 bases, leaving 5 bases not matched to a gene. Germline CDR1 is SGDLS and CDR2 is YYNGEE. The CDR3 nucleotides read TGTGCCAGCAGCAACCCGACTAGCGGGAACGAGCAGTACTTC. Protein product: CASSNPTSGNEQYF.

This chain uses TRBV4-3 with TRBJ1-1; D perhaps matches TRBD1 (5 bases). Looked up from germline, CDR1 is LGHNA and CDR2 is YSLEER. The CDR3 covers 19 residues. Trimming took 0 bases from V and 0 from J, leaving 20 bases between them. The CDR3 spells CASSQELPGISSLNTEAFF. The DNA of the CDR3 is TGCGCCAGCAGCCAAGAACTACCAGGGATCTCCTCTCTGAACACTGAAGCTTTCTTT.

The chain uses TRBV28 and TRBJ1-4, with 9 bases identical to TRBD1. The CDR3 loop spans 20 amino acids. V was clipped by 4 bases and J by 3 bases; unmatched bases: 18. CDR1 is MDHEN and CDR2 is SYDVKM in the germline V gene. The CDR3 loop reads CASSSKKRTGDNVANEKLFF. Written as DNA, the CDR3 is TGTGCCAGCAGTTCGAAAAAACGGACAGGGGATAATGTTGCTAATGAAAAACTGTTTTTT.